This T cell receptor beta chain was recovered during a study of T cells in Graves' hyperthyroidism and ophthalmopathy. This CDR3 spans 17 amino acids. Germline CDR1 is SGHTA and CDR2 is FQGNSA. J was trimmed by 2 bases and V by 2 bases; bases with no gene match: 5. About this clonotype itself: A much larger clone lies a single base off, so this may be a read error.

The study defined stable Graves' hyperthyroidism as no ophthalmopathy progression within 18 months. Hyperthyroidism patients were newly diagnosed, had disease duration under 2 months, and were aged 18 to 65 years. RNA transcripts provided the source from which TCR beta CDR3 regions were amplified. In the first-round RT-PCR of the TCR CDR3, the HTBI primer set was used. TCRdb ran MiXCR on the multiplex PCR reads and lists one entry per CDR3 protein. The sample contains approximately 710,000 distinct CDR3 sequences, roughly 17% of which appear only once. Input material: blood. The clonotype comes from a man aged 45-65 years with Graves' hyperthyroidism. This chain joins TRBV7-2 and TRBJ2-1; TRBD2 matches at 11 bases. The CDR3 is CASSLTSGGGTYNEQFF. Here the CDR3 DNA reads TGTGCCAGCAGCTTAACTAGCGGGGGAGGAACCTACAATGAGCAGTTCTTC.